This T cell receptor (beta chain) was recovered during a study of radiotherapy plus CTLA-4 blockade in lung cancer. Method: immunoSEQ multiplex PCR; TCRdb's copy keeps in-frame clones and lacks some. The data show tens of thousands of clones, 70% to 85% seen once. This CDR3 region has 16 residues. V lost 6 bases, J lost 9 bases, and 13 bases stayed unmatched. CDR1 is SGHAT and CDR2 is FQNNGV in the germline V gene. Sequenced here: peripheral blood, sampled from a patient treated with radiotherapy plus ipilimumab. This chain links TRBV11-2 with TRBJ1-6; 8 positions match TRBD1. This receptor was obtained from a human donor with non-small cell lung cancer who had a complete response to radiotherapy plus ipilimumab. This CDR3 reads CASSRQGTLVGSPLHF. The CDR3 DNA sequence: TGTGCCAGCAGTCGACAGGGGACCCTAGTGGGTTCACCCCTCCACTTT.